This TCR beta chain is drawn from a study of T cells of healthy individuals. In its sample, this clonotype was seen many times. TCRdb processed the 5' RACE reads anew with MiXCR; each CDR3 protein has one entry. Of over 95,000 distinct CDR3 sequences in the sample, about 16% were seen once. V gave up 6 bases and J gave up 6 bases, with 10 bases separating them. Germline loops: CDR1 SQVTM, CDR2 ANQGSEA. This CDR3 contains 11 residues. The chain has TRBV29-1 and TRBJ2-3, with no clear D. This TCR came from a human donor in good health. The CDR3 is CSVTNEDTQYF. CDR3 DNA: TGCAGCGTAACAAATGAGGATACGCAGTATTTT.